This T cell receptor beta chain was found in a study of cytomegalovirus exposure and HLA in healthy donors. PCR primers comprised 60 Vbeta and 13 Jbeta primers. Only in-frame clones appear in the TCRdb table, and some are missing; sequencing was by immunoSEQ multiplex PCR. The table shows about 89,000 clones, with about 75% occurring only once. Comments on this clone: The antigen is not known. The DNA is left out, because the CDR3 cannot be placed on it with certainty; the CDR3 is given as TCRdb lists it.

General study points: Immune exposure information comprised only CMV serostatus. TCR association rates varied by HLA locus in a later analysis, with DRB1 highest and HLA-C lowest. The study labeled 150 to 200 TCR beta chains cytomegalovirus-associated.

Germline lookup yields CDR1 LNHDA and CDR2 SQIVND (reference sequence). The CDR3 comprises 16 residues, both ends counted. Sequencing was done on a sample of PBMCs. This clonotype originated in a man younger than 45 in good health and CMV-seropositive. The chain has TRBV19 and TRBJ2-2; the DNA was not compared with TRBD1, the D call given in the table. The CDR3 reads CASTSDTKANTGELFF.